The 17 T cell receptor beta chains given below trace back to one sample, sequenced in a study of cytomegalovirus exposure and HLA in healthy donors. 60 Vbeta and 13 Jbeta primers were used in PCR. Method: immunoSEQ multiplex PCR; TCRdb's copy keeps in-frame clones and lacks some. There are 150,000 to 200,000 clones in the sample; 70% to 85% occur only once, and less than 2.5% lies in the top ten. Specimen: PBMCs. The receptors shown here come from a man aged 50 or older in good health and CMV-seropositive.

V and J are TRBV19 and TRBJ1-6, with D hard to call. The CDR3 loop spans 17 amino acids. V lost 5 bases, J lost 5 bases, and 19 bases lay in between. Germline-derived CDR1 and CDR2 are LNHDA and SQIVND (reference sequence). CDR3 residues: CASSSSVISVNNSPLHF. Here the CDR3 DNA reads TGTGCCAGTAGTTCATCGGTTATCTCCGTGAATAATTCACCCCTCCACTTT. Full variable domain (rest looked up from reference TRBV19 and TRBJ1-6): DGGITQSPKYLFRKEGQNVTLSCEQNLNHDAMYWYRQDPGQGLRLIYYSQIVNDFQKGDIAEGYSVSREKKESFPLTVTSAQKNPTAFYLCASSSSVISVNNSPLHFGNGTRLTVT.

The chain recombines TRBV15 with TRBJ1-5; 9 nucleotides align to TRBD1. The germline CDR1 and CDR2 sequences are LNHNV and YYDKDF (reference sequence). The V gene end was trimmed by 4 bases and the J gene end by 0 bases; junction bases not matched to a gene: 7. CDR3 size: 17 residues. The chain's CDR3 is CATSIGTGRYSNQPQHF. CDR3 coding DNA: TGTGCCACCAGCATCGGGACAGGGAGATATAGCAATCAGCCCCAGCATTTT.

The chain is built from TRBV10-3 and TRBJ2-1; the match to TRBD2 covers 10 bases. There are 14 residues in the CDR3. Germline CDR1 reads ENHRY; CDR2 reads SYGVKD. V shed 2 bases, J shed 9 bases, and the junction held 4 bases outside the gene matches. CDR3 nucleotide sequence: TGTGCCATCAGTGAGGCTAGCGGGGGAAGTGAGCAGTTCTTC. Translation gives CAISEASGGSEQFF.

The rearrangement links TRBV4-3 to TRBJ1-6; 10 positions match TRBD1. Per germline, CDR1 LGHNA and CDR2 YSLEER. The CDR3 totals 16 residues. The J segment lost 7 bases and the V segment lost 1 base, leaving 4 bases of the junction unmatched. The CDR3 loop reads CASSQVRTGGNSPLHF. The CDR3 DNA follows: TGCGCCAGCAGCCAAGTCCGGACAGGGGGGAATTCACCCCTCCACTTT.

This chain joins TRBV11-3 and TRBJ2-7; the D is unclear. The V and J ends lost 0 bases and 3 bases respectively, with 6 bases between them. This CDR3 contains 13 residues. Germline V gene lookup returns CDR1 SGHNT and CDR2 YENEEA. The CDR3 coding sequence is TGTGCCAGCAGCTTAGATTCCTACTACGAGCAGTACTTC. Amino acids: CASSLDSYYEQYF.

This chain links TRBV27 with TRBJ1-5; 7 nucleotides agree with TRBD1. The CDR3 is 14 amino acids. Per the germline V gene, CDR1 is MNHEY and CDR2 is SMNVEV (reference sequence). After removal of 6 bases from V and 4 bases from J, the junction contained 6 bases not matched to a gene. The DNA for the CDR3 is TGTGCCAGCAGCCGGACAGGTGTAAATCAGCCCCAGCATTTT. It specifies CASSRTGVNQPQHF.

With respect to this clone: The junction shows a germline mismatch at one end, possibly a read error. This chain joins TRBV19 and TRBJ1-5; 7 positions match TRBD1. The CDR3 contains 15 residues. CDR1 and CDR2 from the germline V gene are LNHDA and SQIVND (reference sequence). The CDR3 spells CASIRDRDSNQPRHF. CDR3 nucleotide sequence: TGTGCCAGTATTAGGGATAGGGACAGCAATCAGCCCCGGCATTTT.

This chain joins TRBV28 and TRBJ2-7; D unresolved. V lost 6 bases to trimming and J lost 4 bases, with 4 bases between them. CDR3 length equals 10 residues. CDR1 MDHEN and CDR2 SYDVKM come from the germline V gene. This CDR3 reads CASSTYEQYF. The CDR3 coding sequence is TGTGCCAGCAGCACTTACGAGCAGTACTTC.

This clone was counted a single time. This rearrangement joins TRBV20-1 to TRBJ1-1, with a possible D match to TRBD1 (5 bases). The V gene lost 5 bases and the J gene lost 1 base, with 5 bases spanning the gap. The CDR3 contains 11 residues. From germline, CDR1 is DFQATT and CDR2 SNEGSKA (reference sequence). In DNA form, the CDR3 reads TGCAGTGCTGGACAGAACACTGAAGCTTTCTTT. Translated: CSAGQNTEAFF.

This clone has just a few counts. CDR3 DNA: TGTGCCAGCAGCTTGAGAAATTTGCGTGAAAAACTGTTTTTT. Amino acids: CASSLRNLREKLFF. The gene calls are TRBV5-4 and TRBJ1-4; D not certain. The germline V gene has CDR1 SGHNT and CDR2 YYREEE (reference sequence). The CDR3 consists of 14 residues. Trimming shortened V by 1 base and J by 7 bases, and 11 bases separated the two germline ends.

The V gene is TRBV4-1, the J gene TRBJ2-7; TRBD1 is a possible D gene (6 bases). The length of the CDR3 is 15 residues. CDR1 is MGHRA and CDR2 is YSYEKL in the germline V gene. Between the trimmed V and J ends, which lost 3 bases and 1 base, there was a span of 13 bases. CDR3: CASSQTRTVSYEQYF. The CDR3 DNA is TGCGCCAGCAGCCAGACCCGGACAGTATCCTACGAGCAGTACTTC.

This chain connects TRBV27 to TRBJ2-3, with 9 bases fitting TRBD2. Trimming took 8 bases from V and 0 from J; bases not matched to a gene: 9. Per the germline V gene, CDR1 is MNHEY and CDR2 is SMNVEV (reference sequence). This CDR3 has 16 residues. The chain's CDR3 is CASEPIAGDSTDTQYF. The CDR3 coding sequence is TGTGCCAGCGAGCCGATAGCGGGGGACAGCACAGATACGCAGTATTTT.

This chain connects TRBV5-1 to TRBJ2-5; 9 bases line up with TRBD2. V was pared by 4 bases and J by 2 bases, with 6 bases of the junction left unmatched. CDR1 and CDR2 (germline): SGHRS, YFSETQ. The CDR3 totals 15 residues. The CDR3 here is CASSLWSGGQETQYF. For the CDR3, the DNA is TGCGCCAGCAGCCTGTGGAGCGGGGGGCAAGAGACCCAGTACTTC. Together with reference TRBV5-1 and TRBJ2-5, the CDR3 gives the full variable domain: KAGVTQTPRYLIKTRGQQVTLSCSPISGHRSVSWYQQTPGQGLQFLFEYFSETQRNKGNFPGRFSGRQFSNSRSEMNVSTLELGDSALYLCASSLWSGGQETQYFGPGTRLLVL.

J is TRBJ2-7 and V is TRBV19; 8 bases align to TRBD1. The length of the CDR3 is 17 residues. The junction had 19 bases not matched to a gene; V was cut back by 10 bases and J by 2 bases. The germline V gene encodes CDR1 LNHDA and CDR2 SQIVND (reference sequence). The CDR3 loop reads CATKRTGLHVPPYEQYF. As DNA, the CDR3 is TGTGCCACAAAACGGACAGGGCTCCACGTTCCCCCCTACGAGCAGTACTTC. Variable domain in full (rest from reference TRBV19 and TRBJ2-7): DGGITQSPKYLFRKEGQNVTLSCEQNLNHDAMYWYRQDPGQGLRLIYYSQIVNDFQKGDIAEGYSVSREKKESFPLTVTSAQKNPTAFYLCATKRTGLHVPPYEQYFGPGTRLTVT.

The CDR3 DNA reads as TGCGCCAGCAGTGAGACAGGGTTGAACACCGGGGAGCTGTTTTTT. It translates to CASSETGLNTGELFF. The rearrangement joins TRBV10-1 to TRBJ2-2, with D possibly matching TRBD1 (6 bases). Trimming left V 2 bases short and J 1 base short, with 8 bases between. The germline V gene has CDR1 WNHNN and CDR2 SYGVQD (reference sequence). The CDR3 consists of 15 residues.

Here the CDR3 DNA reads TGTGCCAGCAGTTACGGGGCAGGGGGCTCCTACGAGCAGTACTTC. Translated: CASSYGAGGSYEQYF. This chain joins TRBV6-5 and TRBJ2-7; 7 bases match TRBD1. CDR3 length equals 15 residues. Trimming at V came to 2 bases and at J to 0 bases, leaving 4 bases not matched to a gene. Looked up from germline, CDR1 is MNHEY and CDR2 is SVGAGI.

V gene TRBV28 combines with J gene TRBJ2-2; D remains unclear. This CDR3 contains 15 residues. V lost 3 bases, J lost 4 bases, and 12 bases lay in between. Germline V gene lookup returns CDR1 MDHEN and CDR2 SYDVKM. CDR3 coding DNA: TGTGCCAGCAGTTTTGGAGTAGGCGGCACCGGGGAGCTGTTTTTT. Translated, it gives CASSFGVGGTGELFF.